This TCR beta chain was identified during a study of shared clonotypes between healthy human individuals. Germline CDR1 MNHEY, CDR2 SVGAGI. J gave up 7 bases and V 0 bases, and 5 bases lay outside the gene matches. The CDR3 has 15 residues. Only in-frame clones appear in the TCRdb table, and some are missing; sequencing was by immunoSEQ multiplex PCR. The sample has about 2 million clones, around 95% seen once. The table lists this clone with a count of one. Sequenced material: naive CD4+ T cells sorted from blood. As for subset: CD45RA+ positively selected. The chain is built from TRBV6-5 and TRBJ1-4, with 7 positions matching TRBD1. This TCR was sampled from a man in his late teens or twenties in good health. Here the CDR3 reads CASSYSNRGGEKLFF. The CDR3, as DNA: TGTGCCAGCAGTTACTCGAACAGGGGCGGTGAAAAACTGTTTTTT.